One and the same sample provided the 32 T cell receptor beta chains below, sequenced in a study of T cell repertoires in cytomegalovirus infection. TCRdb redid the calling of the reads with MiXCR, one entry per CDR3 protein. The sample carries around 500,000 distinct CDR3 sequences, roughly 42% recorded once. No cognate antigen is known for these TCRs. This material consisted of cultured PBMCs, taken from culture after CMV antigen stimulation. The receptors here all came from a human donor in good health (CMV status not recorded). Some clones in this sample may be carry-over from other donors' samples.

V and J are TRBV5-4 and TRBJ2-3; D unclear. The CDR3 consists of 13 residues. The V and J ends lost 0 bases and 4 bases respectively, with 6 bases between them. Germline CDR1 SGHNT, CDR2 YYREEE (reference sequence). The CDR3: CASSLGPPDTQYF. CDR3 nucleotides: TGTGCCAGCAGCTTGGGACCCCCAGATACGCAGTATTTT.

This clonotype was recorded at least ten times. The CDR3 loop is CASSLGAGGPNEQFF. The CDR3 region has the DNA TGTGCCAGCAGCTTAGGAGCGGGAGGGCCGAATGAGCAGTTCTTC. This chain connects TRBV7-2 to TRBJ2-1, with 10 bases lining up with TRBD2. Germline trimming cut 1 base from V and 7 bases from J; bases unmatched to any gene: 4. This CDR3 region has 15 residues. The V gene's germline CDR1 is SGHTA and CDR2 FQGNSA. The variable domain in full, with the rest retrieved from reference TRBV7-2 and TRBJ2-1, is GAGVSQSPSNKVTEKGKDVELRCDPISGHTALYWYRQSLGQGLEFLIYFQGNSAPDKSGLPSDRFSAERTGGSVSTLTIQRTQQEDSAVYLCASSLGAGGPNEQFFGPGTRLTVL.

This clonotype was detected only a few times. The chain combines TRBV2 with TRBJ1-4; D is unclear. CDR3 length equals 15 residues. V was trimmed by 6 bases and J by 8 bases, leaving 19 bases between them. Germline loops: CDR1 SNHLY, CDR2 FYNNEI. In DNA form, the CDR3 reads TGTGCCAGCAGCGGAGAGCGCTTGGCCCTGGAAAAACTGTTTTTT. Encoded protein: CASSGERLALEKLFF.

This chain connects TRBV11-2 to TRBJ2-7; either TRBD1 or TRBD2 may fit D (5 bases each). The V end lost 2 bases, the J end lost 1 base, and 12 bases lay between the germline ends. The CDR3 sequence is 15 residues long. The V gene's germline CDR1 is SGHAT and CDR2 FQNNGV. The CDR3 coding sequence is TGTGCCAGCAGCTTAACGGGACCGGGATCCTACGAGCAGTACTTC. Amino acid sequence: CASSLTGPGSYEQYF.

J is TRBJ2-6 and V is TRBV12-3 or TRBV12-4; 7 nucleotides agree with TRBD2. The CDR3 has 17 residues. The J segment lost 0 bases and the V segment lost 3 bases, leaving 5 bases of the junction unmatched. The CDR3 region is CASSFWGGSSGANVLTF. CDR3 nucleotides: TGTGCCAGCAGTTTTTGGGGGGGGAGCTCTGGGGCCAACGTCCTGACTTTC.

V gene TRBV7-3 combines with J gene TRBJ1-4, with a weak D call TRBD1 (5 bases). CDR1 and CDR2 from the germline V gene are SGHTA and FQGTGA. The ends were cut back, 6 bases at V and 6 bases at J, with 14 bases in the middle. CDR3 length: 14 residues. The CDR3 region has the DNA TGTGCCAGCAGTTTCCCCGGGGCGTATGAAAAACTGTTTTTT. This sequence encodes CASSFPGAYEKLFF. The whole variable domain, remainder taken from reference TRBV7-3 and TRBJ1-4, is GAGVSQTPSNKVTEKGKYVELRCDPISGHTALYWYRQSLGQGPEFLIYFQGTGAADDSGLPNDRFFAVRPEGSVSTLKIQRTERGDSAVYLCASSFPGAYEKLFFGSGTQLSVL.

The V call is TRBV20-1, the J call TRBJ2-3; 7 positions agree with TRBD2. Per germline, CDR1 DFQATT and CDR2 SNEGSKA (reference sequence). Losses at the gene ends were 0 bases for V and 3 bases for J; bases not matched to a gene: 6. This CDR3 contains 15 residues. The CDR3 reads CSARDGGSGTDTQYF. DNA for the CDR3: TGCAGTGCTAGAGATGGCGGGAGTGGGACAGATACGCAGTATTTT.

The V gene is TRBV7-2, the J gene TRBJ2-3; D may match TRBD1 or TRBD2 (5 bases each). The CDR3 totals 16 residues. V lost 2 bases, J lost 2 bases, and 14 bases lay in between. Per the germline V gene, CDR1 is SGHTA and CDR2 is FQGNSA. The CDR3, as DNA: TGTGCCAGCAGCTTATGGGGGTACTCCAACACAGATACGCAGTATTTT. This gives the protein CASSLWGYSNTDTQYF.

The chain is built from TRBV5-1 and TRBJ2-4, with 7 bases that match TRBD1. Germline trimming cut 4 bases from V and 0 bases from J; bases unmatched to any gene: 7. Germline V gene data show CDR1 as SGHRS and CDR2 as YFSETQ. The CDR3 loop spans 16 amino acids. The CDR3 sequence: CASSPGQLLAKNIQYF. The CDR3 DNA reads TGCGCCAGCAGCCCGGGACAGTTACTAGCCAAAAACATTCAGTACTTC.

This clonotype was picked up a small number of times. The chain is built from TRBV19 and TRBJ1-5; D is possibly TRBD1 (6 bases). This CDR3 is 14 amino acids long. CDR1 is LNHDA, CDR2 SQIVND, per germline (reference sequence). With 5 bases removed from V and 6 bases from J, the gap between germline ends came to 14 bases. The CDR3 reads CASSPIQGGQPQHF. The CDR3 DNA reads TGTGCCAGTAGTCCGATACAGGGCGGTCAGCCCCAGCATTTT. Together with reference TRBV19 and TRBJ1-5, the CDR3 gives the full variable domain: DGGITQSPKYLFRKEGQNVTLSCEQNLNHDAMYWYRQDPGQGLRLIYYSQIVNDFQKGDIAEGYSVSREKKESFPLTVTSAQKNPTAFYLCASSPIQGGQPQHFGDGTRLSIL.

This clonotype has just a few counts. The V and J genes are TRBV7-2 and TRBJ2-6; D not certain. V was pared by 1 base and J by 3 bases, with 4 bases between. CDR1 is SGHTA and CDR2 is FQGNSA in the germline V gene. The CDR3 covers 14 residues. This CDR3 is CASSLGVGANVLTF. The DNA for the CDR3 is TGTGCCAGCAGCTTAGGGGTTGGGGCCAACGTCCTGACTTTC.

The chain has TRBV7-2 and TRBJ2-5, with D perhaps matching TRBD2 (6 bases). Germline V gene lookup returns CDR1 SGHTA and CDR2 FQGNSA. The CDR3 is 12 residues long. V was trimmed by 8 bases and J by 1 base, leaving 8 bases between them. In DNA, the CDR3 is TGTGCCAGCGGACTAATCCAAGAGACCCAGTACTTC. This sequence encodes CASGLIQETQYF. The full variable domain, its missing parts supplied by reference TRBV7-2 and TRBJ2-5, is GAGVSQSPSNKVTEKGKDVELRCDPISGHTALYWYRQSLGQGLEFLIYFQGNSAPDKSGLPSDRFSAERTGGSVSTLTIQRTQQEDSAVYLCASGLIQETQYFGPGTRLLVL.

CDR3 in DNA: TGTGCCAGCAGCTGGGACTGGGGCCAAAACTATGGCTACACCTTC. Protein sequence: CASSWDWGQNYGYTF. The chain carries TRBV7-2 and TRBJ1-2; maybe TRBD1 (5 bases). Trimming took 4 bases from V and 2 from J, leaving 14 bases between them. The germline gives CDR1 SGHTA, CDR2 FQGNSA. The CDR3 runs 15 residues.

As regards this clonotype: Because the CDR3 is missing its conserved closing phenylalanine or tryptophan, this is likely a read error. This chain uses TRBV7-2 with TRBJ2-5; 12 bases agree with TRBD2. V lost 4 bases to trimming and J lost 2 bases; unmatched junction nucleotides: 8. There are 17 residues in the CDR3. Per the germline V gene, CDR1 is SGHTA and CDR2 is FQGNSA. The chain's CDR3 is CASSSNRGLAGQETQYC. As DNA, the CDR3 is TGTGCCAGCAGCTCGAACCGAGGACTAGCGGGACAAGAGACCCAGTACTGC.

The V gene is TRBV4-1, the J gene TRBJ2-7; the D gene is possibly TRBD2 (5 bases). Deletions cut 3 bases from V and 2 bases from J, with 8 bases between. CDR3 length: 13 residues. Germline V CDR1 and CDR2: MGHRA, YSYEKL. The CDR3 sequence: CASSQERTYEQYF. The CDR3 coding sequence is TGCGCCAGCAGCCAGGAGCGGACCTACGAGCAGTACTTC.

The chain is built from TRBV19 and TRBJ2-3, with TRBD2 as a possible D gene (6 bases). CDR1 is LNHDA, CDR2 SQIVND, per germline (reference sequence). V lost 5 bases and J 5 bases, leaving 29 bases between the germline ends. The CDR3 consists of 19 residues. The CDR3 nucleotides are TGTGCCAGTAGTCCCACCGACCGACCGACCACGGGAGTACGAGATACGCAGTATTTT. Translation gives CASSPTDRPTTGVRDTQYF.

The rearrangement links TRBV7-2 to TRBJ2-2, with D hard to call. The germline gives CDR1 SGHTA, CDR2 FQGNSA. V was pared by 5 bases and J by 8 bases, with 12 bases between. The CDR3 has 13 amino acids. CDR3 nucleotides: TGTGCCAGCAGCCCCATCCCACAGGGGGAGCTGTTTTTT. It encodes CASSPIPQGELFF.

The chain couples TRBV12-3 or TRBV12-4 to TRBJ1-5; TRBD1 matches at 7 bases. The CDR3 is 17 residues long. Trimming at V came to 3 bases and at J to 6 bases, leaving 14 bases not matched to a gene. The CDR3 sequence: CASSFVETTGNTQPQHF. As DNA, the CDR3 is TGTGCCAGCAGTTTCGTGGAAACGACAGGGAATACTCAGCCCCAGCATTTT.

This clonotype was counted only a few times. The chain recombines TRBV4-1 with TRBJ2-2, with 8 bases matching TRBD2. The V and J ends lost 4 bases and 6 bases, in that order; junction bases with no gene match: 10. CDR3 size: 16 residues. CDR1 and CDR2 from the germline V gene are MGHRA and YSYEKL. Here the CDR3 DNA reads TGCGCCAGCAGCCCCTCAAGAGCGGGAGCCGCCGGGGAGCTGTTTTTT. It codes for CASSPSRAGAAGELFF.

This clonotype turned up a few times. The chain carries TRBV7-9 and TRBJ2-2, with no clear D. The CDR3 is 15 residues long. Looked up from germline, CDR1 is SEHNR and CDR2 is FQNEAQ (reference sequence). Trimming removed 8 bases at V and 2 bases at J, with 15 bases between. CDR3 in DNA: TGTGCCAGCGGCCCGCGAAGAATCAACACCGGGGAGCTGTTTTTT. Its translation: CASGPRRINTGELFF.

The rearrangement uses TRBV7-9 and TRBJ2-5; maybe TRBD1 (7 bases). The CDR3 contains 15 residues. Trimming left V 1 base short and J 2 bases short, with 11 bases between. Germline V gene lookup returns CDR1 SEHNR and CDR2 FQNEAQ (reference sequence). The CDR3 nucleotides are TGTGCCAGCAGCTTAGTCGGGGGACAGCAAGAGACCCAGTACTTC. Translation gives CASSLVGGQQETQYF.

Here the CDR3 DNA reads TGTGCCAACTCACGCGGGCTAGTCTCGGATACGCAGTATTTT. It is translated as CANSRGLVSDTQYF. The V gene is TRBV7-2, the J gene TRBJ2-3; D might be TRBD2 (5 bases). CDR1 and CDR2 (germline): SGHTA, FQGNSA. CDR3 length: 14 residues. With 10 bases removed from V and 6 bases from J, the gap between germline ends came to 20 bases.

The chain recombines TRBV7-2 with TRBJ1-1; the D gene is possibly TRBD1 (6 bases). Between the trimmed V and J ends, which lost 2 bases and 2 bases, there was a span of 15 bases. This CDR3 contains 16 residues. The V gene's germline CDR1 is SGHTA and CDR2 FQGNSA. This CDR3 reads CASSLPPQGINTEAFF. In nucleotides, the CDR3 is TGTGCCAGCAGCTTACCCCCTCAGGGGATAAACACTGAAGCTTTCTTT.

A few counts support this clonotype. The chain is built from TRBV6-6 and TRBJ2-5; 7 bases are shared with TRBD2. Germline CDR1 reads MNHNY; CDR2 reads SVGAGI (reference sequence). The CDR3 consists of 14 residues. V shed 8 bases, J shed 2 bases, and the junction held 8 bases outside the gene matches. The CDR3 loop is CASGLLATQETQYF. The DNA for the CDR3 is TGTGCCAGCGGATTACTAGCGACACAAGAGACCCAGTACTTC.

This clonotype was seen a handful of times. The chain carries TRBV12-3 or TRBV12-4 and TRBJ1-5, with 7 bases identical to TRBD1. This CDR3 region has 17 residues. J gave up 0 bases and V 5 bases, and 10 bases lay outside the gene matches. CDR3 sequence (DNA): TGTGCCAGCAGTCTGACAGGGATTAGCCTTAGCAATCAGCCCCAGCATTTT. It translates to CASSLTGISLSNQPQHF.

The chain combines TRBV6-1 with TRBJ2-3; TRBD2 aligns across 10 bases. Unmatched junction bases numbered 16, after V lost 5 bases and J lost 2 bases. Germline V gene data show CDR1 as MNHNS and CDR2 as SASEGT. This CDR3 has 19 residues. In DNA, the CDR3 is TGTGCCAGCAGTCAAAACCCATCCTGGACTAGCGGCCTCACAGATACGCAGTATTTT. Its protein product is CASSQNPSWTSGLTDTQYF.

This chain links TRBV7-9 with TRBJ2-2; weak D call: TRBD2 (5 bases). V lost 3 bases and J 6 bases, leaving 8 bases between the germline ends. CDR3 length: 13 amino acids. The germline V gene has CDR1 SEHNR and CDR2 FQNEAQ (reference sequence). The CDR3 sequence: CASSFSAAGELFF. The CDR3 DNA is TGTGCCAGCAGCTTCTCAGCGGCCGGGGAGCTGTTTTTT.

In its sample, this clonotype was seen a few times. This rearrangement joins TRBV19 to TRBJ1-1, with D unclear. CDR3 length: 16 amino acids. Germline assignment: CDR1 LNHDA and CDR2 SQIVND (reference sequence). V lost 10 bases, J lost 0 bases, and 21 bases lay in between. CDR3 sequence: CATLGLSEGMNTEAFF. The CDR3 nucleotides read TGTGCCACATTAGGACTCTCCGAGGGCATGAACACTGAAGCTTTCTTT.

This clonotype was counted only a few times. The rearrangement links TRBV7-6 to TRBJ1-1; tentative D call: TRBD1 (6 bases). V was clipped by 4 bases and J by 1 base, with 16 bases between them. The CDR3 totals 16 residues. CDR1 SGHVS and CDR2 FNYEAQ come from the germline V gene. The CDR3 region has the DNA TGTGCCAGCAGCTCAGCCTTCGGGACACCGAACACTGAAGCTTTCTTT. It yields the protein CASSSAFGTPNTEAFF.

V gene TRBV6-1 combines with J gene TRBJ2-1; 11 nucleotides agree with TRBD2. V lost 6 bases and J lost 7; bases outside the gene matches: 8. The V gene's germline CDR1 is MNHNS and CDR2 SASEGT. This CDR3 contains 15 residues. The CDR3 region has the DNA TGTGCCAGCAGGAACCCACTAGCGGGAGTAAATGAGCAGTTCTTC. It specifies CASRNPLAGVNEQFF.

This sequence joins TRBV20-1 and TRBJ2-2; a possible D gene is TRBD2 (5 bases). Germline values: CDR1 DFQATT, CDR2 SNEGSKA (reference sequence). This CDR3 spans 12 amino acids. The ends were cut back, 6 bases at V and 7 bases at J, with 12 bases in the middle. CDR3 protein: CSAPGRVGELFF. CDR3 sequence (DNA): TGCAGTGCCCCCGGGCGGGTCGGGGAGCTGTTTTTT.

The chain employs TRBV24-1 and TRBJ2-1; TRBD1 matches at 11 bases. The J segment lost 12 bases and the V segment lost 2 bases, leaving 8 bases of the junction unmatched. Germline CDR1 is KGHDR and CDR2 is SFDVKD. The CDR3 is 15 amino acids. The CDR3 loop is CATSDSGTGGRRQFF. Written as DNA, the CDR3 is TGTGCCACCAGTGATTCCGGGACAGGGGGGAGGAGGCAGTTCTTC.